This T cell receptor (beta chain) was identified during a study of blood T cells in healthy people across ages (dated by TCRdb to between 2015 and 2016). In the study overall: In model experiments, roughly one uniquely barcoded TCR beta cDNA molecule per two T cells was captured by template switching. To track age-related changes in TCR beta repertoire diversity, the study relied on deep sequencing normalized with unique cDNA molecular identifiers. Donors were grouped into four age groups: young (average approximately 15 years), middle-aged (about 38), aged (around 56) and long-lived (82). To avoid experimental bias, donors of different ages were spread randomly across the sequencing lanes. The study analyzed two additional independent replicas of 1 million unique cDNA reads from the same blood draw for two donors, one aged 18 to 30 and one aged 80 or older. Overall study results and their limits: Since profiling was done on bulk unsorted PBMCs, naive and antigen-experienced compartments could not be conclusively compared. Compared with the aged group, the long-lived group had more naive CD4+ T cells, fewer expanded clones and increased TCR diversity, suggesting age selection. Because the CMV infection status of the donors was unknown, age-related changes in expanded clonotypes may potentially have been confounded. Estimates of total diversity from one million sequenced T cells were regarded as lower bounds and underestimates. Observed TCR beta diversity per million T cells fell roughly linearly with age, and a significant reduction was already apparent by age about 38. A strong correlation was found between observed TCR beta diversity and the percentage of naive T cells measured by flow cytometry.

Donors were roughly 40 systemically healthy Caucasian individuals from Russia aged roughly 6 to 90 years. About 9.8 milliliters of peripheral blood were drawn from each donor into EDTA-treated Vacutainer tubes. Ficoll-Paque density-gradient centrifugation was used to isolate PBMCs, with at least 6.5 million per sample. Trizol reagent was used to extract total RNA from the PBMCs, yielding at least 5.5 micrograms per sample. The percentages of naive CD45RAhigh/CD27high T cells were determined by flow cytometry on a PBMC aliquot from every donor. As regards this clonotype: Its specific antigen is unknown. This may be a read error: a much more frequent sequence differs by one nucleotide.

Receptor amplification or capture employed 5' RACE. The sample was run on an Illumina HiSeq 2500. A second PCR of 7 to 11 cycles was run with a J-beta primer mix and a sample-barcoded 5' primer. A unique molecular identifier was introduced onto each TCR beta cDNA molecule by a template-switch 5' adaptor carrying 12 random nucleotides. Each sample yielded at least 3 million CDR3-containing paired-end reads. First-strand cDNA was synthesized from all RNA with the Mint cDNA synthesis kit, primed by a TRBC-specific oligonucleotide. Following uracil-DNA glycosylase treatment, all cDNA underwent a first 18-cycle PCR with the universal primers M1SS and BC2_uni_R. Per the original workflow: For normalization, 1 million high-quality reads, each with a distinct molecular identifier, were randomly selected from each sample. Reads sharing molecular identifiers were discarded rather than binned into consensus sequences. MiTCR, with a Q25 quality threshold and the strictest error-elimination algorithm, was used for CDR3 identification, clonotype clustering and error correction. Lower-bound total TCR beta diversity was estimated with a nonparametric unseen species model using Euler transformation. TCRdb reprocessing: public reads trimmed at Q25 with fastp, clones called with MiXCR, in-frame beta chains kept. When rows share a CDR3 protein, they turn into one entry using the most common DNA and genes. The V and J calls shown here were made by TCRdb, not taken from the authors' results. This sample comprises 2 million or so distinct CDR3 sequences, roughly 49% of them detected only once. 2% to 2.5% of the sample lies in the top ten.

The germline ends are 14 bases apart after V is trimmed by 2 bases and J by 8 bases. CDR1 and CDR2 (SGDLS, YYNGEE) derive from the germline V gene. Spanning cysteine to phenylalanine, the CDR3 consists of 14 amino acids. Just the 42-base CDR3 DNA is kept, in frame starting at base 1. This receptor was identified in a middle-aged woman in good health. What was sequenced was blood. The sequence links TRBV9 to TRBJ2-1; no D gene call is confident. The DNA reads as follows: TGTGCCAGCAGCGTTCGACTGGGCGGCGATGAGCAGTTCTTC. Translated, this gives CASSVRLGGDEQFF.